This is a list of T cell receptor beta chains from one sample in a study of blood T cell repertoires in COVID-19. Clones were sequenced by immunoSEQ multiplex PCR, and TCRdb holds only the in-frame ones, with some missing. Seen here are tens of thousands of clones, 80% to 90% observed once, and the top ten hold 27%. Sequencing was done on a sample of peripheral blood. These receptors all stem from a man between 45 and 60 years old with active or convalescent COVID-19. Each CDR3 is given with its conserved first and last residue. A D gene is named only where the DNA matches it firmly. Clone size is stated in some rows and not others, as once, few, many or a class when expanded.

>.|TRBJ2-1|.|TRBV19
TGTGCCAGTAGTATAGATCTATTCGGGAATGAGCAGTTCTTC
CASSIDLFGNEQFF
>.|TRBJ2-5|.|TRBV4-3
TGCGCCAGCAGCCAAGAGGGGGGGCTCCCGGGGGAGACCCAGTACTTC
CASSQEGGLPGETQYF
>.|TRBJ1-5|once|TRBV20-1
TGCAGTGCTAGTGGTGACAGTTATGGCTTTAGCAATCAGCCCCAGCATTTT
CSASGDSYGFSNQPQHF
>.|TRBJ2-3|.|TRBV19
TGTGCCAGTCGTTCGACTCGGGGAACGGATACGCAGTATTTT
CASRSTRGTDTQYF
>.|TRBJ2-5|.|TRBV5-1
TGCGCCAGCAGCCCGAGCGTGGTTAACGAGGGAGAGACCCAGTACTTC
CASSPSVVNEGETQYF
>.|TRBJ1-3|.|TRBV5-4
TGTGCCAGCAGCACGAACAGGGAACCTGGAAACACCATATATTTT
CASSTNREPGNTIYF
>.|TRBJ1-1|few|TRBV7-2
TGTGCCAGCAGCTTAGGACACAGGAGCGCTGTGGCTGAAGCTTTCTTT
CASSLGHRSAVAEAFF
>TRBD1|TRBJ1-6|.|TRBV2
TGTGCCAGCAGCCCGGACAGGGAATCCCCCTATAATTCACCCCTCCACTTT
CASSPDRESPYNSPLHF
>TRBD2|TRBJ2-5|.|TRBV10-3
TGTGCCATCAGTGAAGGACTAGGCGGAAAAGAGACCCAGTACTTC
CAISEGLGGKETQYF
>.|TRBJ2-3|.|TRBV3-1/TRBV3-2
TGTGCCAGCAACCAACGCCGGGGGGATACGCAGTATTTT
CASNQRRGDTQYF
>TRBD1|TRBJ2-5|.|TRBV29-1
TGCAGCGTTGATATCGGGACAGGAGAGACCCAGTACTTC
CSVDIGTGETQYF
>.|TRBJ2-7|.|TRBV12-3/TRBV12-4
TGTGCCAGCAGTTTAGGTCCGGCCTACGAGCAGTACTTC
CASSLGPAYEQYF
>.|TRBJ2-7|.|TRBV3-1/TRBV3-2
TGTGCCACCGAAATAACGACAGGTTCAAGAACCTACGAGCAGTACTTC
CATEITTGSRTYEQYF
>.|TRBJ1-1|.|TRBV6-5
TGTGCCAGCTCAGGTAGCACTGAAGCTTTCTTT
CASSGSTEAFF
>.|TRBJ2-5|.|TRBV12-3/TRBV12-4
TGTGCCAGCAGTTTAGGTCCCCTGGAGACCCAGTACTTC
CASSLGPLETQYF
>.|TRBJ2-7|once|TRBV11-3
TGTGCCAGCAGCTTAACCGCGGGGAGTGGCCGCGAGCAGTACTTC
CASSLTAGSGREQYF
>TRBD2|TRBJ2-2|few|TRBV7-2
TGTGCCAGCAGCTTAAGAGGGACTAGCGGGTCAGTCACCGGGGAGCTGTTTTTT
CASSLRGTSGSVTGELFF
>.|TRBJ2-5|.|TRBV5-1
TGCGCCAGCAGCCCCCTGGGGGGCCAAGAGACCCAGTACTTC
CASSPLGGQETQYF
>.|TRBJ2-7|.|TRBV6-5
TGTGCCAGCAGTTACTCGCCGAACAGGGATCACGAGCAGTACTTC
CASSYSPNRDHEQYF
>.|TRBJ2-3|.|TRBV10-1
TGCGCCAGCAGTGCCGACAGGTACACAGATACGCAGTATTTT
CASSADRYTDTQYF
>.|TRBJ1-2|.|TRBV18
TGTGCCAGCTCACCACTTCCAGGGGAGGGCTATGGCTACACCTTC
CASSPLPGEGYGYTF
>TRBD1|TRBJ2-7|.|TRBV7-9
TGTGCCAGCAGCCTTGGACAGGGATATTCCTACGAGCAGTACTTC
CASSLGQGYSYEQYF
>.|TRBJ1-6|.|TRBV7-9
TGTGCCAGCACCGAGGACAGAAATAATTCACCCCTCCACTTT
CASTEDRNNSPLHF
>.|TRBJ1-5|.|TRBV4-3
TGCGCCAGCAGCCAAGACGGGAATCAGCCCCAGCATTTT
CASSQDGNQPQHF
>TRBD1|TRBJ1-2|once|TRBV5-6
TGTGCCAGCAGCTTTCGAGTCCCGCGGGGGCCAGGGGGCGGTGGCTACACCTTC
CASSFRVPRGPGGGGYTF
>.|TRBJ2-7|.|TRBV9
TGTGCCAGCAGCGTAGGGAGGTCATCCTACGAGCAGTACTTC
CASSVGRSSYEQYF
>TRBD1|TRBJ2-1|.|TRBV28
TGTGCCAGCAGTTCCCCGGGACAGGGCCCCCTGGGGTTCTTC
CASSSPGQGPLGFF